The source of this TCR beta chain is a study of Graves' ophthalmopathy and Graves' hyperthyroidism (dated by TCRdb to the late 2010s). In terms of the full investigation: A patient counted as having stable hyperthyroidism if there was no progression to ophthalmopathy within 18 months of follow-up. In total, 120 to 150 blood samples were TCR-sequenced: 43 ophthalmopathy, under 85 hyperthyroidism and about 17 hyperthyroidism-to-ophthalmopathy patients. To explore V-J signatures distinguishing ophthalmopathy from hyperthyroidism, a discovery set of more than 95 patients (fewer than 45 ophthalmopathy, some 57 stable hyperthyroidism) was enrolled. T-cell repertoires of thyroid tissue and blood were compared in over 5 hyperthyroidism patients. An independent validation cohort was composed of 18 hyperthyroidism patients and around 15 patients who later progressed from hyperthyroidism to ophthalmopathy. The study used signatures of the TCR beta repertoire to tell Graves' ophthalmopathy apart from Graves' hyperthyroidism and to predict which patients would progress to ophthalmopathy. Following sample collection, hyperthyroidism patients were given methimazole at a starting dose of 30 mg daily, and ophthalmopathy patients were given high-dose intravenous methylprednisolone.

Hyperthyroidism patients were newly diagnosed, with disease duration under 2 months, and aged 18 to 65 years. Patients were excluded if they had other autoimmune diseases, uncontrolled infections, pregnancy or lactation. Clinical symptoms, serum thyroxine, TRAb, thyroid ultrasound and orbital computed tomography formed the basis of the diagnosis. Total RNA was extracted with Trizol reagent and quality-checked on an Agilent 2100 Bioanalyzer. The cysteine opens and the phenylalanine closes a CDR3 of 13 amino acids. Of the read, only the CDR3 DNA is kept; its 39 bases are in frame from base 1. The germline V gene (reference sequence) gives CDR1 as SEHNR and CDR2 as FQNEAQ. TCR beta CDR3 regions were amplified from RNA transcripts for repertoire sequencing. A first-round RT-PCR used HTBI primers with the Qiagen OneStep RT-PCR kit, followed by a second-round multiplex PCR, size selection and purification. Libraries were sequenced paired-end with 100 bp reads on an Illumina HiSeq2000. In the original analysis: SOAPnuke was used to process the reads, throwing out any read that had adapters, had uncalled bases, had a mean Phred below 15, or lacked an exact constant-primer or identifier match. COPE v1.2.5 was used to merge high-quality paired reads. Each unique nucleotide sequence was treated as a clonotype, and MiTCR v1.1 was used to align the clonotypes to the IMGT TRB V, D and J references. The analysis was limited to V-J combinations with a frequency above 0.0001, which together covered 99% to 99.2% of the repertoires. For each V-J combination, a TCR clonal expansion and chaos score was defined as the ratio of F50 clonal expansion to chaos observed in the TCRdist matrix. Features were reduced by Welch's t-statistics and random forest to 10 to 15 V-J combinations, which fed a naive Bayes classifier. Thyroid-blood repertoire similarity was quantified with the Morisita-Horn index. TCRdb cleaned the public reads at Q25 with fastp, built clones with MiXCR and kept in-frame beta chains. When rows share a CDR3 protein, they turn into one entry using the most common DNA and genes. These V and J calls derive from TCRdb rather than the authors' analysis. The sample data list roughly 1.1 million distinct CDR3 sequences, and about 40% of these were observed just once. Approximately 10% of the sample comes from the top ten.

This clonotype has at least ten counts. The specificity of this receptor is unknown. A read error may account for a junction end that differs from germline. Beyond this particular receptor, the publication reports: In validation, the model predicted ophthalmopathy progression with about 71% sensitivity and roughly 78% specificity; fewer than 15 predicted patients were CT-confirmed with GO in a median of 6.5 months. No statistical method was used to set the sample size in advance, and the investigators knew which group each participant was assigned to. Ophthalmopathy was separated from stable hyperthyroidism by the 13-signature model with 85% to 90% sensitivity and just under 84% specificity in cross-validation and with 80%/75% in the test set. Most expanded thyroid clonotypes with a frequency above 0.001 also appeared in blood, which suggests that blood repertoires may reflect the immune response in the thyroid.

This receptor was taken from an adult man with Graves' hyperthyroidism. The V and J segments used are TRBV7-9 and TRBJ2-7, with the D gene call left open. What was sequenced was peripheral blood or thyroid tissue (not recorded which). CDR3 protein: CASSPTKGSEQYF. Here is the DNA: TGCGCCAGCAGCCCAACGAAGGGCAGCGAGCAGTACTTC.